This passage covers 2 T cell receptor beta chains from one sample sequenced in a study of cytomegalovirus exposure and HLA in healthy donors. The PCR made use of 60 Vbeta and 13 Jbeta primers. Only in-frame clones appear in the TCRdb table, and some are missing; sequencing was by immunoSEQ multiplex PCR. The sample shows approximately 170,000 clones, roughly 80% of them seen only once. Material for sequencing was PBMCs. These receptors were taken from a male donor in good health and CMV-seronegative.

This clone is a singleton in its sample. CDR3 sequence (DNA): TGTGCCAGCAGCTTGGGCGTTGGCTCCTACGAGCAGTACTTC. Translating gives CASSLGVGSYEQYF. V usage is TRBV7-9 and J usage is TRBJ2-7; no clear D gene. This CDR3 has 14 residues. Trimming shortened V by 3 bases and J by 0 bases, and 9 bases separated the two germline ends. Per the germline V gene, CDR1 is SEHNR and CDR2 is FQNEAQ (reference sequence). Full variable domain (rest looked up from reference TRBV7-9 and TRBJ2-7): DTGVSQNPRHKITKRGQNVTFRCDPISEHNRLYWYRQTLGQGPEFLTYFQNEAQLEKSRLLSDRFSAERPKGSFSTLEIQRTEQGDSAMYLCASSLGVGSYEQYFGPGTRLTVT.

The genes are TRBV5-1 and TRBJ1-1, with 7 bases fitting TRBD1. The CDR3 contains 14 residues. The V gene's germline CDR1 is SGHRS and CDR2 YFSETQ. Losses at the gene ends were 3 bases for V and 1 base for J; bases not matched to a gene: 3. The CDR3 here is CASSSGQQNTEAFF. The CDR3 DNA sequence: TGCGCCAGCAGCTCGGGACAGCAGAACACTGAAGCTTTCTTT.